Below, 24 T cell receptor beta chains from the same sample are listed, as sequenced in a study of human T cells and chemical hapten exposure. TCRdb analysed the RACE reads with MiXCR anew, one entry per CDR3 protein. The sample contains about 57,000 distinct CDR3 sequences, about 9.3% of which appear only once. Regarding time point: patch test 1, 2 weeks after DPC sensitization. The treatment is: therapeutic diphenylcyclopropenone sensitization with weekly scalp DPC. Material: whole blood, obtained in connection with sensitization to the hapten diphenylcyclopropenone (DPC). The receptors were gathered from a woman aged 40 to 50 with alopecia areata. Some clones in this sample may be carry-over from other donors' samples.

Ten or more counts support this clonotype. CDR3 sequence reads: CASSRGQGTKLFF. In DNA form, the CDR3 reads TGTGCCAGCAGCCGGGGACAGGGAACGAAGCTGTTTTTT. This chain uses TRBV14 with TRBJ2-2; 9 bases are a match to TRBD1. Germline V gives CDR1 SGHDN, CDR2 FVKESK. The CDR3 contains 13 residues. V was clipped by 4 bases and J by 12 bases; unmatched bases: 6. Using reference TRBV14 and TRBJ2-2 for the parts outside the CDR3, the full variable domain is EAGVTQFPSHSVIEKGQTVTLRCDPISGHDNLYWYRRVMGKEIKFLLHFVKESKQDESGMPNNRFLAERTGGTYSTLKVQPAELEDSGVYFCASSRGQGTKLFFGEGSRLTVL.

This clonotype came up a few times. The chain carries TRBV15 and TRBJ2-1; D is undetermined. There are 14 residues in the CDR3. CDR1 LNHNV and CDR2 YYDKDF come from the germline V gene (reference sequence). V was trimmed by 2 bases and J by 2 bases, leaving 7 bases between them. As DNA, the CDR3 is TGTGCCACCAGCAGACAAACAACCTACAATGAGCAGTTCTTC. It codes for CATSRQTTYNEQFF.

This clonotype has at least ten counts. V and J are TRBV20-1 and TRBJ2-5; TRBD2 aligns across 12 bases. Germline-derived CDR1 and CDR2 are DFQATT and SNEGSKA (reference sequence). The CDR3 loop spans 18 amino acids. V lost 6 bases and J lost 1; bases outside the gene matches: 15. The CDR3 reads CSATSASGGAGPQETQYF. In DNA, the CDR3 is TGCAGTGCGACTTCGGCTAGCGGGGGGGCGGGACCCCAAGAGACCCAGTACTTC.

The chain joins TRBV11-2 to TRBJ1-6, with TRBD1 matching 7 bases. The ends lost 1 base at V and 10 bases at J; junction bases unmatched: 7. The CDR3 is made up of 15 amino acids. Germline V gives CDR1 SGHAT, CDR2 FQNNGV. The CDR3 region is CASSLVRGPGSPLHF. As DNA, the CDR3 is TGTGCCAGCAGCTTAGTGAGGGGGCCAGGCTCACCCCTCCACTTT.

In the case of this clonotype: A much larger clone lies a single base off, so this may be a read error. J is TRBJ2-3 and V is TRBV12-3 or TRBV12-4, with D possibly being TRBD1 (6 bases). The CDR3 runs to 16 residues. CDR3 in amino acids: CTSSLRGTITGDTQYF. CDR3 nucleotide sequence: TGTACCAGCAGTTTAAGGGGGACGATAACCGGGGATACGCAGTATTTT.

This clonotype has at least ten counts. No DNA is shown, since the ends of the CDR3 on it are uncertain; the CDR3 is the one TCRdb lists. The J gene is TRBJ1-5, the V gene TRBV6-2 or TRBV6-3; TRBD1, the D gene given by the table, was not confirmed from the DNA. In germline, CDR1 is MNHEY, CDR2 SVGEGT. The CDR3 is 15 residues long, ends included. The CDR3 reads CASRRAGTGNQPQHF.

This chain connects TRBV5-1 to TRBJ1-1; D may be TRBD1 (6 bases). The CDR3 runs to 15 residues. Trimming took 0 bases from V and 4 from J, leaving 13 bases between them. Germline values: CDR1 SGHRS, CDR2 YFSETQ. The CDR3 DNA is TGCGCCAGCAGCTTGGCCCAGGGGTCGGGCACTGAAGCTTTCTTT. Translating gives CASSLAQGSGTEAFF.

The genes are TRBV5-4 and TRBJ2-1; possible D gene TRBD2, 6 bases. Looked up from germline, CDR1 is SGHNT and CDR2 is YYREEE (reference sequence). The CDR3 covers 14 residues. Deletions cut 0 bases from V and 6 bases from J, with 10 bases between. The CDR3 here is CASSLELTSNEQFF. The CDR3 DNA sequence: TGTGCCAGCAGCTTGGAGCTGACTAGCAATGAGCAGTTCTTC.

A word on this clonotype: The conserved final phenylalanine or tryptophan is absent from the CDR3, which likely points to a read error. The chain employs TRBV2 and TRBJ1-4; unclear D gene. Trimming left V 5 bases short and J 7 bases short, with 17 bases between. This CDR3 contains 15 residues. Germline CDR1 reads SNHLY; CDR2 reads FYNNEI. As DNA, the CDR3 is TGTGCCAGCAGTCGAACCGGGAATTTACCTGAAAAACTGTTTTCT. It specifies CASSRTGNLPEKLFS.

This chain links TRBV20-1 with TRBJ2-7; 8 bases align to TRBD2. Germline V gene lookup returns CDR1 DFQATT and CDR2 SNEGSKA (reference sequence). The CDR3 spans 14 residues. V lost 0 bases to trimming and J lost 2 bases; unmatched junction nucleotides: 3. CDR3 nucleotide sequence: TGCAGTGCTAGAGATACTAGCGGACCCTACGAGCAGTACTTC. Translated, it gives CSARDTSGPYEQYF.

There are a few counts of this clonotype. The V and J genes are TRBV27 and TRBJ2-7, with D possibly matching TRBD1 (6 bases). Per germline, CDR1 MNHEY and CDR2 SMNVEV (reference sequence). The length of the CDR3 is 14 residues. V was clipped by 5 bases and J by 0 bases, with 11 bases between them. CDR3 nucleotide sequence: TGTGCCAGCAGTGGACAGACAAGCTCCTACGAGCAGTACTTC. It yields the protein CASSGQTSSYEQYF.

Ten or more counts support this clonotype. The V gene is TRBV7-9, the J gene TRBJ1-1; maybe TRBD1 (6 bases). The CDR3 runs to 15 residues. The V end was cut by 2 bases, the J end by 3 bases, with 13 bases between. The germline CDR1 and CDR2 sequences are SEHNR and FQNEAQ (reference sequence). The CDR3 coding sequence is TGTGCCAGCAGCTTAACCTCAGGGGCCGACACTGAAGCTTTCTTT. Protein sequence: CASSLTSGADTEAFF.

This clonotype was seen a handful of times. This chain uses TRBV20-1 with TRBJ2-7; 7 nucleotides agree with TRBD1. This CDR3 comprises 14 residues. V shed 7 bases and J 6 bases; nucleotides not matched to a gene: 15. Germline CDR1 reads DFQATT; CDR2 reads SNEGSKA (reference sequence). This CDR3 is CSETGQNDHGEQYF. CDR3 DNA sequence: TGCAGTGAGACAGGGCAGAATGATCATGGCGAGCAGTACTTC.

This clonotype came up many times. The chain recombines TRBV3-1 with TRBJ2-5, with 10 bases matching TRBD2. Per the germline V gene, CDR1 is LGHDT and CDR2 is YNNKEL (reference sequence). The V and J ends lost 4 bases and 5 bases, in that order; junction bases with no gene match: 4. This CDR3 is 14 amino acids long. The CDR3, as DNA: TGTGCCAGCAGCCCGAGCGGGGGGGCCGAGACCCAGTACTTC. It codes for CASSPSGGAETQYF.

This clonotype was seen a handful of times. V and J are TRBV3-1 and TRBJ2-3; D unresolved. The CDR3 consists of 16 residues. Germline CDR1 reads LGHDT; CDR2 reads YNNKEL (reference sequence). The germline V and J ends were trimmed by 2 bases and 3 bases, with 15 bases remaining between them. The DNA of the CDR3 is TGTGCCAGCAGCCAAAGTGCTCGTCTCGGGACAGATACGCAGTATTTT. Its protein product is CASSQSARLGTDTQYF.

This clonotype came up many times. The CDR3 is CAIGGGGDTDTQYF. CDR3 DNA: TGTGCTATTGGAGGCGGGGGCGACACAGATACGCAGTATTTT. The chain recombines TRBV28 with TRBJ2-3; perhaps TRBD2 as D (7 bases). The CDR3 loop spans 14 amino acids. Germline-derived CDR1 and CDR2 are MDHEN and SYDVKM.

This clonotype was found a few times. The V call is TRBV5-5, the J call TRBJ2-3, with D hard to call. V lost 5 bases to trimming and J lost 6 bases, with 10 bases between them. The germline V gene encodes CDR1 SGHKS and CDR2 YYEKEE (reference sequence). The length of the CDR3 is 12 residues. The CDR3 is CASSLEADTQYF. In DNA form, the CDR3 reads TGTGCCAGCAGTCTGGAAGCGGATACGCAGTATTTT.

This clonotype was detected ten times or more. V usage is TRBV29-1 and J usage is TRBJ2-5; possibly TRBD1 or TRBD2 for D (5 bases each). CDR1 is SQVTM, CDR2 ANQGSEA, per germline. This CDR3 has 13 residues. The V gene lost 1 base and the J gene lost 1 base, with 7 bases spanning the gap. In nucleotides, the CDR3 is TGCAGCGTTGAAGGGGGGTTCCAAGAGACCCAGTACTTC. This sequence encodes CSVEGGFQETQYF.

Ten or more counts support this clonotype. This rearrangement joins TRBV6-5 to TRBJ1-2; no definite D call. Germline V gene lookup returns CDR1 MNHEY and CDR2 SVGAGI. Trimming shortened V by 0 bases and J by 2 bases, and 13 bases separated the two germline ends. The CDR3 covers 16 residues. The CDR3 reads CASSYSRANSNYGYTF. The CDR3 region has the DNA TGTGCCAGCAGTTACTCGAGAGCCAACAGCAACTATGGCTACACCTTC.

This clonotype was recorded many times. J is TRBJ2-7 and V is TRBV4-3; 7 bases map to TRBD2. Germline CDR1 is LGHNA and CDR2 is YSLEER. The CDR3 runs 14 residues. Losses at the gene ends were 0 bases for V and 7 bases for J; bases not matched to a gene: 6. The CDR3 reads CASSQERAGAEQYF. CDR3 in DNA: TGCGCCAGCAGCCAAGAGAGGGCGGGAGCGGAGCAGTACTTC.

The chain couples TRBV7-2 to TRBJ2-3; D remains ambiguous. Germline CDR1 SGHTA, CDR2 FQGNSA. CDR3 size: 13 residues. The V gene lost 5 bases and the J gene lost 2 bases, with 8 bases spanning the gap. CDR3 in amino acids: CASSHGPTDTQYF. The CDR3 DNA sequence: TGTGCCAGCAGCCACGGACCCACAGATACGCAGTATTTT. The full variable domain, its missing parts supplied by reference TRBV7-2 and TRBJ2-3, is GAGVSQSPSNKVTEKGKDVELRCDPISGHTALYWYRQSLGQGLEFLIYFQGNSAPDKSGLPSDRFSAERTGGSVSTLTIQRTQQEDSAVYLCASSHGPTDTQYFGPGTRLTVL.

The rearrangement uses TRBV5-8 and TRBJ1-1; D gene ambiguous. The germline V and J ends were trimmed by 2 bases and 5 bases, with 13 bases remaining between them. The CDR3 extends over 14 amino acids. Germline V gives CDR1 SGHTS, CDR2 YDEGEE. The CDR3 here is CASSFFPGGTEAFF. The CDR3 DNA reads TGTGCCAGCAGCTTTTTCCCGGGAGGGACTGAAGCTTTCTTT.

This clonotype has more than one count but fewer than ten. The gene calls are TRBV2 and TRBJ1-5; D is unresolved. The ends were cut back, 2 bases at V and 4 bases at J, with 12 bases in the middle. This CDR3 contains 15 residues. Germline CDR1 is SNHLY and CDR2 is FYNNEI. The CDR3 reads CASSEQPSANQPQHF. CDR3 DNA: TGTGCCAGCAGTGAACAACCCAGCGCGAATCAGCCCCAGCATTTT.

There are many counts of this clonotype. The CDR3 protein is CASSQGNADTQYF. DNA for the CDR3: TGTGCCAGCAGTCAGGGTAACGCAGATACGCAGTATTTT. V usage is TRBV5-4 and J usage is TRBJ2-3, with a weak D call TRBD1 (5 bases). Germline V gives CDR1 SGHNT, CDR2 YYREEE (reference sequence). V shed 5 bases and J shed 4 bases, with 11 bases lying between them. The CDR3 spans 13 residues.